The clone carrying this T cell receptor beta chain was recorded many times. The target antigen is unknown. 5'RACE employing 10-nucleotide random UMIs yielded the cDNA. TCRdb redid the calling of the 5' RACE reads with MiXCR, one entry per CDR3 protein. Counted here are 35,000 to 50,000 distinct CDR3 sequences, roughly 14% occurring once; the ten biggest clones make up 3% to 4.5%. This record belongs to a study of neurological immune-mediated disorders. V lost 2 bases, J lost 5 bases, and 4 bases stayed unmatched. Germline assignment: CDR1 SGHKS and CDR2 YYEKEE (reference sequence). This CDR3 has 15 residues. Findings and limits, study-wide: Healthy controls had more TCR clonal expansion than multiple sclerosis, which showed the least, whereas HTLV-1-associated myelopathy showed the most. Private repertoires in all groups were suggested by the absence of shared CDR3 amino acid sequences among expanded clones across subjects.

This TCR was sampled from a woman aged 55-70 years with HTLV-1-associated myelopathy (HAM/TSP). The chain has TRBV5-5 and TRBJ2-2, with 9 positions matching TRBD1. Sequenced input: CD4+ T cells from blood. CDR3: CASSFGTGRTGELFF. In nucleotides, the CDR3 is TGTGCCAGCAGCTTCGGGACAGGGAGGACCGGGGAGCTGTTTTTT.